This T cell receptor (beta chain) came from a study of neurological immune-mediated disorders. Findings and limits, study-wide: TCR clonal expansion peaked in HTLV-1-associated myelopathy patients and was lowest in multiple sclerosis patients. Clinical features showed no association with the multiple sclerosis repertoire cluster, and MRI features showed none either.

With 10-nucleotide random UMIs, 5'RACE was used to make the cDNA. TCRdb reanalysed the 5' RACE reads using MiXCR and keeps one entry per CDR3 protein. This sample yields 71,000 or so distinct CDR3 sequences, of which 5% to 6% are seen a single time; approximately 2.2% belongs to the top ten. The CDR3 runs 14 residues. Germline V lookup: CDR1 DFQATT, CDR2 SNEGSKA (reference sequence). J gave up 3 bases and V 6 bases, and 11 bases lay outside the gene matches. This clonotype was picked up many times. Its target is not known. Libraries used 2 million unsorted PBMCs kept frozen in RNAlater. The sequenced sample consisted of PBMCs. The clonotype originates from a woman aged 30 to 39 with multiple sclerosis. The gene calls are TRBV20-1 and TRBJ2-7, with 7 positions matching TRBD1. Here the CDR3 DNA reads TGCAGTGCCTTAGACCGGGACAGACTCTACGAGCAGTACTTC. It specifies CSALDRDRLYEQYF.